Shown below are 17 T cell receptor beta chains from a single sample sequenced in a study of T cells in Graves' hyperthyroidism and ophthalmopathy. RNA transcripts gave rise to amplified TCR beta CDR3 regions. RT-PCR in the first round (using the HTBI primer set) targeted the TCR CDR3. TCRdb re-called the multiplex PCR reads through MiXCR, storing one row per CDR3 protein. In the table there are around 200,000 distinct CDR3 sequences, 15% to 20% of which are singletons. Sequenced: blood. These receptor sequences come from a man in his forties with Graves' hyperthyroidism.

This clonotype was observed at least ten times. The CDR3: CASSSDRNNEQFF. CDR3 DNA: TGTGCCAGCAGTTCCGACAGGAACAATGAGCAGTTCTTC. The chain joins TRBV2 to TRBJ2-1; D is possibly TRBD1 (6 bases). Trimming cost V 5 bases and J 5 bases, with 10 bases left between them. CDR3 size: 13 residues. CDR1 SNHLY and CDR2 FYNNEI come from the germline V gene. The variable domain in full, completed from reference TRBV2 and TRBJ2-1, reads EPEVTQTPSHQVTQMGQEVILRCVPISNHLYFYWYRQILGQKVEFLVSFYNNEISEKSEIFDDQFSVERPDGSNFTLKIRSTKLEDSAMYFCASSSDRNNEQFFGPGTRLTVL.

About this clonotype itself: Being one base from a much bigger clone, this may be a read error. J is TRBJ1-1 and V is TRBV10-3; D remains unclear. The CDR3 extends over 14 amino acids. The germline V and J ends were trimmed by 0 bases and 1 base, with 6 bases remaining between them. From germline, CDR1 is ENHRY and CDR2 SYGVKD. The CDR3 region is CAISESVRNTEAFF. Here the CDR3 DNA reads TGTGCCATCAGTGAGTCAGTTCGGAACACTGAAGCTTTCTTT.

This chain links TRBV5-5 with TRBJ2-7, with D tentatively TRBD1 or TRBD2 (5 bases each). The germline CDR1 and CDR2 sequences are SGHKS and YYEKEE (reference sequence). V was pared by 4 bases and J by 8 bases, with 13 bases between. The CDR3 spans 12 residues. The CDR3 nucleotides read TGTGCCAGCAGCACAAGGGACGGCAAGCAGTACTTC. It encodes CASSTRDGKQYF.

The V and J genes are TRBV9 and TRBJ1-6; D may be TRBD1 (6 bases). Germline values: CDR1 SGDLS, CDR2 YYNGEE. Trimming took off 4 bases at V and 0 bases at J, with 11 bases between the two ends. This CDR3 comprises 16 residues. CDR3 in amino acids: CASSRGGSSYNSPLHF. CDR3 in DNA: TGTGCCAGCAGCAGAGGGGGGAGCTCCTATAATTCACCCCTCCACTTT.

This clonotype was observed many times. The CDR3 region has the DNA TGTGCCTGGAACAAGGGGCTAGGGCAGCCCCAGCATTTT. Residues: CAWNKGLGQPQHF. The rearrangement joins TRBV30 to TRBJ1-5; TRBD1 is a possible D gene (5 bases). Trimming cost V 4 bases and J 7 bases, with 14 bases left between them. Germline CDR1 is GTSNPN and CDR2 is SVGIG (reference sequence). The CDR3 length is 13 residues.

With respect to this clonotype: This clone may be a read error of a much larger clone one base away. The chain recombines TRBV30 with TRBJ1-1, with TRBD1 as a possible D gene (5 bases). Per the germline V gene, CDR1 is GTSNPN and CDR2 is SVGIG (reference sequence). This CDR3 contains 14 residues. V was shortened by 3 bases and J by 0 bases, with 11 bases between the two germline ends. As DNA, the CDR3 is TGTGCCTGGAGGGCGGGGACCATGAACACTGAAGCTTTCTTT. Its protein product is CAWRAGTMNTEAFF.

This clonotype was counted many times. The chain links TRBV2 to TRBJ2-1, with D perhaps TRBD2 (5 bases). Germline V gene sequence: CDR1 SNHLY, CDR2 FYNNEI. The CDR3 spans 15 residues. Trimming shortened V by 7 bases and J by 0 bases, and 13 bases separated the two germline ends. The CDR3 here is CASNVPGSSYNEQFF. The CDR3, as DNA: TGTGCCAGCAACGTCCCGGGAAGCTCCTACAATGAGCAGTTCTTC.

This clonotype was seen a single time. It may be a read error: a sequence one base away is much more abundant. The chain couples TRBV6-1 to TRBJ1-1; tentatively, D is TRBD1 (6 bases). With 3 bases removed from V and 3 bases from J, the gap between germline ends came to 8 bases. This CDR3 is 13 amino acids long. Germline V gene sequence: CDR1 MNHNS, CDR2 SASEGT. CDR3 nucleotide sequence: TGTGCCAGCAGTGATACAGGGTACACTGAAGCTTTCTTT. Its protein is CASSDTGYTEAFF.

In its sample, this clonotype was seen once. The rearrangement links TRBV4-3 to TRBJ1-2, with D unresolved. The CDR3 totals 16 residues. CDR1 and CDR2 (germline): LGHNA, YSLEER. The germline V and J ends were trimmed by 0 bases and 0 bases, with 11 bases remaining between them. The DNA for the CDR3 is TGCGCCAGCAGCCAAGAATTTAGGCAGCCTAACTATGGCTACACCTTC. It codes for CASSQEFRQPNYGYTF.

The table lists this clonotype with many counts. The CDR3 here is CASSRTTDTQYF. The CDR3 DNA sequence: TGTGCCAGCAGCCGCACCACAGATACGCAGTATTTT. The chain couples TRBV6-2 or TRBV6-3 to TRBJ2-3; D remains ambiguous. There are 12 residues in the CDR3. Trimming shortened V by 6 bases and J by 2 bases, and 6 bases separated the two germline ends. Germline V gene sequence: CDR1 MNHEY, CDR2 SVGEGT.

The CDR3 loop reads CASSLGEGYGYTF. The CDR3 DNA follows: TGTGCCAGCAGCTTGGGGGAGGGCTATGGCTACACCTTC. The V gene is TRBV5-8, the J gene TRBJ1-2; D is uncertain. V was clipped by 0 bases and J by 4 bases, with 7 bases between them. CDR3 length equals 13 residues. Germline assignment: CDR1 SGHTS and CDR2 YDEGEE.

The chain carries TRBV6-1 and TRBJ2-7, with 7 bases lining up with TRBD2. The CDR3 length is 16 residues. CDR1 is MNHNS and CDR2 is SASEGT in the germline V gene. With V trimmed by 7 bases and J by 1 base, 13 bases remained unmatched. The CDR3 nucleotides are TGTGCCAGCATCCCCTCGGCGGGAGAGTCTTCCTACGAGCAGTACTTC. It yields the protein CASIPSAGESSYEQYF.

The chain links TRBV12-3 or TRBV12-4 to TRBJ1-2; D unresolved. The V and J ends lost 1 base and 4 bases respectively, with 10 bases between them. This CDR3 spans 14 amino acids. CDR3 protein: CASSLGAGRYGYTF. CDR3 DNA sequence: TGTGCCAGCAGTTTAGGGGCTGGGCGCTATGGCTACACCTTC.

This clonotype appeared many times. The chain uses TRBV3-1 and TRBJ2-1; the match to TRBD2 covers 7 bases. Per the germline V gene, CDR1 is LGHDT and CDR2 is YNNKEL (reference sequence). The CDR3 contains 17 residues. Trimming took 4 bases from V and 0 from J; bases not matched to a gene: 9. The chain's CDR3 is CASSPLGRGISYNEQFF. DNA for the CDR3: TGTGCCAGCAGCCCCCTCGGGCGGGGGATCTCCTACAATGAGCAGTTCTTC.

Details on this clonotype: This CDR3 is missing its conserved last phenylalanine or tryptophan, likely due to a read error. The chain combines TRBV5-6 with TRBJ2-7, with a possible D match to TRBD1 (5 bases). With 3 bases removed from V and 3 bases from J, the gap between germline ends came to 16 bases. The CDR3 has 15 residues. Germline V gene lookup returns CDR1 SGHDT and CDR2 YYEEEE. CDR3 sequence: CASSSGQDFIYEQYL. DNA for the CDR3: TGTGCCAGCAGCTCAGGACAAGATTTTATCTACGAGCAGTACCTC.

The rearrangement uses TRBV7-3 and TRBJ2-2; D unresolved. V lost 10 bases and J 0 bases, leaving 9 bases between the germline ends. This CDR3 spans 13 amino acids. CDR1 is SGHTA, CDR2 FQGTGA, per germline. The DNA of the CDR3 is TGTGCCACGTCCTCGGCGAACACCGGGGAGCTGTTTTTT. This encodes CATSSANTGELFF.

This clonotype was counted many times. The CDR3 DNA sequence: TGCGCCAGCAGCTTGGCCAGGGAGGTTGGGGATGGCTACACCTTC. Translating it yields CASSLAREVGDGYTF. This chain joins TRBV5-1 and TRBJ1-2; TRBD1 might be the D (5 bases). The length of the CDR3 is 15 residues. Deletions cut 0 bases from V and 6 bases from J, with 15 bases between. The germline V gene has CDR1 SGHRS and CDR2 YFSETQ. The variable domain in full, completed from reference TRBV5-1 and TRBJ1-2, reads KAGVTQTPRYLIKTRGQQVTLSCSPISGHRSVSWYQQTPGQGLQFLFEYFSETQRNKGNFPGRFSGRQFSNSRSEMNVSTLELGDSALYLCASSLAREVGDGYTFGSGTRLTVV.